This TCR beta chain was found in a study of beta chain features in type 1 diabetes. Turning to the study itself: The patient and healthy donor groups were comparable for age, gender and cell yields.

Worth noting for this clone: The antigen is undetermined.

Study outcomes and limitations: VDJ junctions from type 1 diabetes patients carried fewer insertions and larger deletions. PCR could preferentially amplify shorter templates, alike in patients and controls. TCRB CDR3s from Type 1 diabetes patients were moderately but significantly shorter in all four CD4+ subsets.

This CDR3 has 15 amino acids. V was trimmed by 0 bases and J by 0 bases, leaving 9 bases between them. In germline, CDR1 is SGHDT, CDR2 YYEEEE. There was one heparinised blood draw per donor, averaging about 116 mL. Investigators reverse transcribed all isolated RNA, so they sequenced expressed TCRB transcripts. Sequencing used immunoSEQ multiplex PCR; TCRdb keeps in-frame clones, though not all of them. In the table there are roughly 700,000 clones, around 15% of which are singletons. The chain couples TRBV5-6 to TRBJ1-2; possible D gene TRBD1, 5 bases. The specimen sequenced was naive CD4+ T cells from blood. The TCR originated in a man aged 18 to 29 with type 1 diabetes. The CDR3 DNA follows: TGTGCCAGCAGCTTGGAGGGACGTACTAACTATGGCTACACCTTC. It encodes CASSLEGRTNYGYTF.